A selection of T cell receptor beta chains follows, all from one sample in a study of cytotoxic CD8 clonotypes in ibrutinib-treated CLL. The protocol was immunoSEQ multiplex PCR, while the TCRdb copy is restricted to in-frame clones and leaves out a portion. The repertoire includes around 97,000 clones, around 73% of them detected once, and around 30% sits in the top ten. The input for sequencing was PBMCs, taken after 12 months of ibrutinib treatment. These receptors were collected from a human donor with chronic lymphocytic leukemia. Each CDR3 is given with its conserved first and last residue. The order of the fields is D gene, V gene, J gene, CDR3 protein. The D gene is left open where the match is weak.

TRBD1	TRBV30	TRBJ1-3	CAAPGTGSSGNTIYF
TRBD2	TRBV7-2	TRBJ2-2	CASSLPMGLAGSNTGELFF
TRBD1	TRBV9	TRBJ2-1	CASSVQGAANEQFF
TRBD2	TRBV11-2	TRBJ2-5	CASSLVTGGAGETQYF
.	TRBV5-1	TRBJ2-6	CASSLAGLRAGANVLTF
TRBD1	TRBV4-2	TRBJ2-5	CASSQTGLETQYF
TRBD1	TRBV6-4	TRBJ1-2	CASSPGQGSSHYGYTF
.	TRBV11-3	TRBJ1-1	CASSPTRGGNTEAFF
.	TRBV10-1	TRBJ2-3	CASSESFSQYTQYF
.	TRBV29-1	TRBJ2-1	CSGQPPGRSYNEQFF
.	TRBV4-1	TRBJ2-5	CASSQVDQETQYF
TRBD1	TRBV7-2	TRBJ2-3	CASSLSEGANTQYF
.	TRBV25-1	TRBJ2-5	CASSEAGIAFTGKTQYF
.	TRBV5-4	TRBJ2-5	CASSFGQQETQYF
.	TRBV21-1	TRBJ1-6	CASSRGREKLAPLHF
.	TRBV6-1	TRBJ2-7	CASRDDGEQYF